The 7 T cell receptor beta chains given below trace back to one sample, sequenced in a study of blood T cells in healthy people across ages (dated by TCRdb to between 2014 and 2017). The method behind the library was 5' RACE. For sequencing, an Illumina HiSeq 2500 was employed. A second roughly 6 to 11 cycle PCR used a sample-barcoded 5' primer and a J-beta primer mix. In-frame beta chains were kept once TCRdb had trimmed the public reads at Q25 with fastp and called clones with MiXCR. Merged by CDR3 protein, the rows form single entries marked with the most common genes and DNA. The sample records 850,000 to 1,300,000 distinct CDR3 sequences, 45% of which are singletons. 18% of the sample belongs to the ten largest clones. The sequenced material came from blood. All receptors come from a woman aged 60-75 years in good health.

This clonotype was seen a handful of times. The rearrangement joins TRBV20-1 to TRBJ2-1, with TRBD2 matching 10 bases. The V segment lost 3 bases and the J segment 8 bases; nucleotides outside the gene matches: 10. Germline V lookup: CDR1 DFQATT, CDR2 SNEGSKA (reference sequence). The CDR3 loop spans 15 amino acids. CDR3 bases: TGCAGTGCTAGGGGAGAGCGGGAGGGCTGGGATGAGCAGTTCTTC. This sequence encodes CSARGEREGWDEQFF.

V is TRBV27 and J is TRBJ2-7, with D maybe TRBD2 (6 bases). Trimming removed 0 bases from V and 2 bases from J, with 14 bases in between. Germline V gives CDR1 MNHEY, CDR2 SMNVEV (reference sequence). CDR3 size: 16 residues. This CDR3 reads CASSLSGGGRAYEQYF. For the CDR3, the DNA is TGTGCCAGCAGTTTATCGGGAGGAGGCAGAGCCTACGAGCAGTACTTC.

In its sample, this clonotype was seen many times. V gene TRBV29-1 combines with J gene TRBJ2-6; the D is unclear. Deletions cut 3 bases from V and 0 bases from J, with 9 bases between. Germline lookup yields CDR1 SQVTM and CDR2 ANQGSEA. The CDR3 spans 15 residues. DNA for the CDR3: TGCAGCGTTGATGCCAGGTCCTCTGGGGCCAACGTCCTGACTTTC. Protein sequence: CSVDARSSGANVLTF.

V gene TRBV4-2 combines with J gene TRBJ2-7; 8 bases align to TRBD2. CDR1 and CDR2 from the germline V gene are LGHNA and YNFKEQ. The CDR3 is made up of 16 amino acids. V lost 0 bases, J lost 5 bases, and 9 bases stayed unmatched. CDR3 DNA sequence: TGTGCCAGCAGCCAAGATTTTCGGGCGGGAGGCGACGAGCAGTACTTC. As protein: CASSQDFRAGGDEQYF.

The chain uses TRBV14 and TRBJ1-2, with 7 bases matching TRBD1. V dropped 4 bases and J dropped 5; count of bases not matched to a gene: 13. CDR3 length equals 16 residues. Germline CDR1 reads SGHDN; CDR2 reads FVKESK. The CDR3 spells CASSPRGQNVGYGYTF. The CDR3 coding sequence is TGTGCCAGCAGCCCGCGGGGACAGAACGTGGGGTATGGCTACACCTTC.

This clonotype was observed once. This chain's CDR3 is CASSPLLGQLNSPLHF. As DNA, the CDR3 is TGTGCCAGCAGCCCCCTCCTGGGACAACTTAATTCACCCCTCCACTTT. The chain carries TRBV25-1 and TRBJ1-6; tentatively, D is TRBD1 (6 bases). CDR1 and CDR2 (germline): MGHDK, SYGVNS. Trimming removed 6 bases from V and 6 bases from J, with 18 bases in between. The CDR3 spans 16 residues.

This clonotype was observed a few times. The V and J genes are TRBV30 and TRBJ2-7; D not resolved. With 4 bases removed from V and 3 bases from J, the gap between germline ends came to 7 bases. The CDR3 extends over 11 amino acids. Germline V gives CDR1 GTSNPN, CDR2 SVGIG (reference sequence). CDR3 DNA sequence: TGTGCCTGGAAGATTAGCTACGAGCAGTACTTC. The encoded protein is CAWKISYEQYF.